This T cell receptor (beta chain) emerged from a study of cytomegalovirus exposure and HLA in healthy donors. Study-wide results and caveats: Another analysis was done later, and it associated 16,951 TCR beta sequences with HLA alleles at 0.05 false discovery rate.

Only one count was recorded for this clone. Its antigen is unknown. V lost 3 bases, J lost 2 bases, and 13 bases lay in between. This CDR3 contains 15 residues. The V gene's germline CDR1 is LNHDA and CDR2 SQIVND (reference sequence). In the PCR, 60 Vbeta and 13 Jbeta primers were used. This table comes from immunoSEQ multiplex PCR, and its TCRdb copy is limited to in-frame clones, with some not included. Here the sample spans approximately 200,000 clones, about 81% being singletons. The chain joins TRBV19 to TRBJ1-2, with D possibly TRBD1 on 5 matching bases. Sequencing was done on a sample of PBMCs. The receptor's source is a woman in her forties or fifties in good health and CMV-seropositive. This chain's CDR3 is CASSIVEGRNYGYTF. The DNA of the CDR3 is TGTGCCAGTAGTATTGTGGAGGGACGAAACTATGGCTACACCTTC.